This T cell receptor beta chain was sequenced in a study of cytomegalovirus exposure and HLA in healthy donors. Findings and limits, study-wide: Later work associated 16,951 TCR beta sequences with HLA alleles at 0.05 false discovery rate. Most TCRs appeared rarely, but some public TCRs recurred in many donors.

Germline-derived CDR1 and CDR2 are SGHAT and FQNNGV. V was pared by 2 bases and J by 5 bases, with 4 bases between. This CDR3 comprises 11 residues. The PCR used 60 Vbeta and 13 Jbeta primers. Original processing methods: Approximately 80 million unique TCR beta chains, approximately 11 million of them shared, were counted by a later analysis. This table comes from immunoSEQ multiplex PCR, and its TCRdb copy is limited to in-frame clones, with some not included. V, J and clone size derive from that table, while D and trimming were established from the DNA sequence. The table records some 78,000 clones, about four fifths of them present only once. As for this clone: The antigen is undetermined.

This rearrangement joins TRBV11-2 to TRBJ2-7; D not certain. The TCR originated in a man aged 50-60 years in good health and CMV-seropositive. Sequencing was carried out using PBMCs. The CDR3 protein is CASSLLNEQYF. In DNA form, the CDR3 reads TGTGCCAGCAGCTTACTAAACGAGCAGTACTTC.